This T cell receptor beta chain was sequenced in a study of OX40 agonist ivuxolimab in advanced cancers. For the study at large: Males comprised roughly four fifths of the group, whose mean age was around 62 years (range about 23 to 80). Two patients with cutaneous melanoma and one with hepatocellular carcinoma, three in total, showed partial responses.

This clone was detected a few times. Antigen specificity is unknown. The repertoire was sequenced with immunoSEQ multiplex PCR; TCRdb's copy has only in-frame clones and lacks some. The sample lists 100,000 or so clones; just over 90% were seen once. The CDR3 is 15 residues long. Trimming left V 1 base short and J 7 bases short, with 11 bases between. Germline assignment: CDR1 MRHNA and CDR2 SNTAGT. Patients who had autoimmune disease history or got systemic immunosuppression were left out. Whole-study findings and limits: Also present in some nonresponders was a low level of normalized T-cell clonal expansion.

This TCR was recovered from an adult with an advanced solid tumor such as melanoma, head and neck, liver or kidney cancer. The chain joins TRBV6-4 to TRBJ1-6, with a possible D match to TRBD1 (6 bases). This specimen was CD4+ or CD8+ T cells sorted from blood, taken in a trial of the OX40 agonist ivuxolimab. Here the CDR3 DNA reads TGTGCCAGCAGTGACTGGGCAGGGGAAAATTCACCCCTCCACTTT. It specifies CASSDWAGENSPLHF.